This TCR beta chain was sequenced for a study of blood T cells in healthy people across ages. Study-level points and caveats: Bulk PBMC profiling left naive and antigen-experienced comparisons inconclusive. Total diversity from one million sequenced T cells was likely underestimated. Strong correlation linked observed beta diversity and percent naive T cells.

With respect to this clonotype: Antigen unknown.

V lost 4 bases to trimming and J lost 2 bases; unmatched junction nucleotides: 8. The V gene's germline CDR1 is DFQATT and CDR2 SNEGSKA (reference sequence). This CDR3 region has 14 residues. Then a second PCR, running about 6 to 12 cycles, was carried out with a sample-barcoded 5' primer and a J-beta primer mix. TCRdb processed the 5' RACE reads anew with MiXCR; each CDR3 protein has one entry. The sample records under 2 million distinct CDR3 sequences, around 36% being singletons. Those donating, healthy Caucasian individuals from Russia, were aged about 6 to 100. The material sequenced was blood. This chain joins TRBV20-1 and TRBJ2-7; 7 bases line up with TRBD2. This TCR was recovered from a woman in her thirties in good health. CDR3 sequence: CSATRTRRAYEQYF. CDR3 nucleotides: TGCAGTGCTACTAGGACTAGAAGGGCCTACGAGCAGTACTTC.